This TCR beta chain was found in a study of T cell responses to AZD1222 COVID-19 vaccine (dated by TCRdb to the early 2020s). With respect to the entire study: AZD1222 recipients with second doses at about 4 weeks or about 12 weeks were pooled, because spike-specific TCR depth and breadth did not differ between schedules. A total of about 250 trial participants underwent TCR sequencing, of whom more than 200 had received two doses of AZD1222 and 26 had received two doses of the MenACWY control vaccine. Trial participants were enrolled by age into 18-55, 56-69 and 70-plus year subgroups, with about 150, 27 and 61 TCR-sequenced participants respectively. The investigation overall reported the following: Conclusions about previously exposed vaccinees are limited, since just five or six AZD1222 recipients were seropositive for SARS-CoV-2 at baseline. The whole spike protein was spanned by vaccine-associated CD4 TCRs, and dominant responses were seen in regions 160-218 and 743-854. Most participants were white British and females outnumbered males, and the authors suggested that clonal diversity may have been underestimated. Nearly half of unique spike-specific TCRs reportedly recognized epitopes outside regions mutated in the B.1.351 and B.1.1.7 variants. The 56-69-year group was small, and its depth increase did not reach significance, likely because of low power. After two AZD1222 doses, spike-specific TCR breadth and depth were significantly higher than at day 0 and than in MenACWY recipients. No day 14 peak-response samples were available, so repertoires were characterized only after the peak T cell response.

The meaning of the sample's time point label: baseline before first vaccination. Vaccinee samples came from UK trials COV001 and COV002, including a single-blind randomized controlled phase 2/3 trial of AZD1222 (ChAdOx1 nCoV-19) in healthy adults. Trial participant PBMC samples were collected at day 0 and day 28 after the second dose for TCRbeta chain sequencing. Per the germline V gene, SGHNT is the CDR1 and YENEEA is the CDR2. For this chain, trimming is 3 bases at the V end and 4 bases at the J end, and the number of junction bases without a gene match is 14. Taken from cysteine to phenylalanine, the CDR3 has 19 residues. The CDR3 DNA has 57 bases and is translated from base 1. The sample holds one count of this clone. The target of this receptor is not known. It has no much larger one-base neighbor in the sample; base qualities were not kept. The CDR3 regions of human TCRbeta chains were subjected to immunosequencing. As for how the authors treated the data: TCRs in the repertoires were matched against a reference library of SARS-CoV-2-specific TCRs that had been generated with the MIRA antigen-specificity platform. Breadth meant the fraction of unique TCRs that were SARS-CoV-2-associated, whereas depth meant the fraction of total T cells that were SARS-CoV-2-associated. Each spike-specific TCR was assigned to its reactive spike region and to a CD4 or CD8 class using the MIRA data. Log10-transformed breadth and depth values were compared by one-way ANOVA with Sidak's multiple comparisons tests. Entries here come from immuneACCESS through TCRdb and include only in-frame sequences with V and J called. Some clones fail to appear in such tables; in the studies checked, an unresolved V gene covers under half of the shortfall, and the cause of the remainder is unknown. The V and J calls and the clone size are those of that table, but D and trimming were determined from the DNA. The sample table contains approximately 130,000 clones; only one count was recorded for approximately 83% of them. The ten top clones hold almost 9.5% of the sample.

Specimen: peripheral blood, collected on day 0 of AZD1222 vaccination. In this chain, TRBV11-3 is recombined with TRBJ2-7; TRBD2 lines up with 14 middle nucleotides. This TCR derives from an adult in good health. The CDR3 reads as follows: CASSFPRLAGGPSVYEQYF. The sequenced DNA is TGTGCCAGCAGCTTTCCTCGACTAGCGGGAGGGCCCTCGGTGTACGAGCAGTACTTC.